One sample yielded the 2 T cell receptor beta chains listed below, sequenced in a study of T-cell reconstitution after alpha-beta-depleted transplantation in children. Construction of the TCRbeta library involved unique molecular identifiers. TCRdb passed the PCR reads through MiXCR, listing each CDR3 protein once. The profile shows some 840,000 distinct CDR3 sequences, 15% to 20% of them singletons. The sample consisted of PBMCs, mostly from graft donor cells, taken 360 days after TCRalphabeta/CD19-depleted stem cell transplant. All receptors derive from a male patient between 10 and 17 years old who had a stem cell transplant for acute lymphoblastic leukemia, so the T cells may come from the graft donor.

This clonotype was recorded many times. The gene calls are TRBV4-1 and TRBJ2-7; D perhaps matches TRBD2 (5 bases). The CDR3 length is 15 residues. The germline V gene encodes CDR1 MGHRA and CDR2 YSYEKL. V gave up 1 base and J gave up 3 bases, with 13 bases separating them. CDR3 nucleotide sequence: TGCGCCAGCAGCCAAGGCGCCAGCGGACTCTACGAGCAGTACTTC. It encodes CASSQGASGLYEQYF.

This rearrangement joins TRBV24-1 to TRBJ2-2; unclear D gene. Germline V lookup: CDR1 KGHDR, CDR2 SFDVKD. The CDR3 is made up of 13 amino acids. The ends were cut back, 4 bases at V and 1 base at J, with 3 bases in the middle. CDR3 coding DNA: TGTGCCACCAGTGACTGGAACACCGGGGAGCTGTTTTTT. Encoded protein: CATSDWNTGELFF.